These T cell receptor beta chains were read from a single sample in a study of T cell changes during pregnancy in multiple sclerosis. Only in-frame clones appear in the TCRdb table, and some are missing; sequencing was by immunoSEQ multiplex PCR. Of approximately 100,000 clones listed, roughly nine tenths are singletons. Sequences were derived from peripheral blood, sampled after pregnancy. These receptors originate from a female donor with multiple sclerosis, enrolled in a pregnancy study. CDR3s include the opening cysteine and the closing phenylalanine or tryptophan. A D gene is named only where the DNA matches it firmly. Not every row has a clone size; where given, it reads once, few, many or a size class.

d_call	clone_size	j_call	v_call	cdr3_aa	cdr3_nt
TRBD2	-	TRBJ2-5	TRBV5-1	CASRRGASGGAMETQYF	TGCGCCAGCAGGCGGGGGGCTAGCGGGGGGGCCATGGAGACCCAGTACTTC
TRBD1	-	TRBJ1-5	TRBV7-6	CASSAGTGPDQPQHF	TGTGCCAGCAGCGCCGGGACAGGCCCAGATCAGCCCCAGCATTTT
-	-	TRBJ1-2	TRBV10-1	CASSEVLGDSNDGYTF	TGCGCCAGCAGTGAGGTCCTCGGGGACTCCAATGATGGCTACACCTTC
TRBD1	-	TRBJ1-2	TRBV7-6	CASSKGQGGYGYTF	TGTGCCAGCAGCAAGGGACAGGGCGGCTATGGCTACACCTTC
-	-	TRBJ2-5	TRBV14	CASSQDYRAAGLQETQYF	TGTGCCAGCAGCCAAGACTACAGGGCCGCGGGCCTCCAAGAGACCCAGTACTTC
-	-	TRBJ1-4	TRBV6-5	CASSYGRTGGELFF	TGTGCCAGCAGCTATGGGAGAACAGGCGGGGAACTGTTTTTT
-	-	TRBJ2-3	TRBV5-4	CASSLEGSRRDTQYF	TGTGCCAGCAGCTTGGAGGGGTCCCGCCGAGATACGCAGTATTTT
-	-	TRBJ2-7	TRBV5-1	CASSWSSYEQYF	TGCGCCAGCAGCTGGAGCTCCTACGAGCAGTACTTC
-	-	TRBJ1-1	TRBV9	CASSVDTEQGIVTEAFF	TGTGCCAGCAGCGTAGACACGGAGCAGGGCATAGTCACTGAAGCTTTCTTT
TRBD1	-	TRBJ2-7	TRBV2	CASSLDREGYEQYF	TGTGCCAGCAGTCTGGACAGGGAAGGCTACGAGCAGTACTTC
TRBD1	-	TRBJ1-1	TRBV2	CATTRQTGDTEAFF	TGTGCCACTACGCGACAGACAGGGGACACTGAAGCTTTCTTT
-	-	TRBJ2-1	TRBV7-8	CASSFSGYNEQFF	TGTGCCAGCAGCTTTTCAGGTTACAATGAGCAGTTCTTC
TRBD2	once	TRBJ2-3	TRBV5-1	CASSLVAGGPADTQYF	TGCGCCAGCAGCTTGGTGGCGGGGGGGCCTGCAGATACGCAGTATTTT
-	-	TRBJ2-1	TRBV14	CASSQRLAYNEQFF	TGTGCCAGCAGCCAACGCCTAGCCTACAATGAGCAGTTCTTC
TRBD1	-	TRBJ1-2	TRBV13	CASSPGQGRYGYTF	TGTGCCAGCAGCCCTGGACAGGGACGATATGGCTACACCTTC
-	once	TRBJ2-7	TRBV14	CASSQYRAYEQYF	TGTGCCAGCAGCCAATACAGAGCCTACGAGCAGTACTTC
TRBD1	-	TRBJ1-6	TRBV18	CASSPYRGFSSYNSPLHF	TGTGCCAGCTCACCCTACAGGGGGTTTAGCTCCTATAATTCACCCCTCCACTTT
-	-	TRBJ1-5	TRBV30	CAWDGQPNQPQHF	TGTGCCTGGGACGGACAGCCCAATCAGCCCCAGCATTTT
-	-	TRBJ2-7	TRBV4-1	CASSQDPEGGAYEQYF	TGCGCCAGCAGCCAAGATCCAGAGGGGGGGGCGTACGAGCAGTACTTC
TRBD2	-	TRBJ2-7	TRBV7-2	CASSLAISGGLYEQYF	TGTGCCAGCAGCTTAGCGATCAGCGGGGGCCTGTACGAGCAGTACTTC
TRBD2	-	TRBJ2-1	TRBV9	CASSVGPGGPQNEQFF	TGTGCCAGCAGCGTAGGTCCGGGGGGGCCCCAGAATGAGCAGTTCTTC
TRBD1	few	TRBJ2-3	TRBV9	CASSVGQHSTDTQYF	TGTGCCAGCAGCGTGGGACAGCATAGCACAGATACGCAGTATTTT
-	-	TRBJ2-5	TRBV5-6	CASSLGVGTRKETQYF	TGTGCCAGCAGCTTGGGGGTGGGGACACGCAAAGAGACCCAGTACTTC
-	-	TRBJ1-5	TRBV13	CASSLGRGSQHF	TGTGCCAGCAGCTTAGGACGGGGTAGCCAGCATTTT
TRBD1	-	TRBJ1-1	TRBV7-3	CASSLARGENTEAFF	TGTGCCAGCAGCTTAGCCAGGGGGGAGAACACTGAAGCTTTCTTT
-	-	TRBJ1-2	TRBV6-1	CASSEYQGSYGYTF	TGTGCCAGCAGTGAATATCAGGGCTCCTATGGCTACACCTTC
-	-	TRBJ2-4	TRBV9	CASSVDTGQGLLNIQYF	TGTGCCAGCAGCGTAGATACCGGGCAGGGGCTCTTAAACATTCAGTACTTC
-	-	TRBJ1-2	TRBV19	CASTPGGSNYGYTF	TGTGCCAGTACCCCCGGGGGGTCTAACTATGGCTACACCTTC
-	-	TRBJ1-2	TRBV7-3	CASSLYPDSPHGYTF	TGTGCCAGCAGCTTATATCCGGACAGCCCCCATGGCTACACCTTC
-	-	TRBJ1-3	TRBV6-5	CASSDRGGYAIYF	TGTGCCAGCAGTGACCGGGGAGGGTACGCCATATATTTT
-	once	TRBJ1-5	TRBV5-6	CASSSGWDQPQHF	TGTGCCAGCAGCTCAGGGTGGGATCAGCCCCAGCATTTT
TRBD1	-	TRBJ2-7	TRBV14	CASSHLSGTGGYEQYF	TGTGCCAGCAGCCATCTATCCGGGACAGGGGGCTACGAGCAGTACTTC
TRBD1	-	TRBJ1-5	TRBV6-1	CASQTGNNQPQHF	TGTGCCAGCCAGACAGGGAACAATCAGCCCCAGCATTTT
TRBD1	-	TRBJ1-5	TRBV6-7	CASIKGDSYLYQPQHF	TGTGCCAGCATCAAGGGGGACAGTTATCTCTATCAGCCCCAGCATTTT
-	-	TRBJ1-2	TRBV15	CATSSSGRNRQLGYTF	TGTGCCACCAGCAGTAGTGGGCGGAACCGACAGTTAGGCTACACCTTC
-	-	TRBJ2-5	TRBV18	CASSPPSENQETQYF	TGTGCCAGCTCACCACCGAGCGAAAATCAAGAGACCCAGTACTTC
TRBD1	-	TRBJ1-2	TRBV5-1	CASSLTGELDGYTF	TGCGCCAGCAGCTTGACAGGGGAGTTGGACGGCTACACCTTC
TRBD1	-	TRBJ2-7	TRBV27	CASSAGTGFHEQYF	TGTGCCAGCAGCGCCGGGACAGGGTTCCACGAGCAGTACTTC
-	once	TRBJ2-1	TRBV29-1	CSVEDSYNEQFF	TGCAGCGTTGAAGACAGTTACAATGAGCAGTTCTTC
TRBD1	-	TRBJ1-1	TRBV30	CAWSGTGFTEAFF	TGTGCCTGGAGTGGGACAGGGTTTACGGAAGCTTTCTTT
TRBD2	-	TRBJ2-5	TRBV30	CAWSPGLAGGQETQYF	TGTGCCTGGAGCCCTGGACTAGCGGGGGGGCAAGAGACCCAGTACTTC
-	-	TRBJ1-5	TRBV19	CASSHPPGGNQPQHF	TGTGCCAGTAGTCACCCACCGGGTGGCAATCAGCCCCAGCATTTT
TRBD1	-	TRBJ1-5	TRBV19	CASSIPGQGVQPQHF	TGTGCCAGTAGTATTCCGGGACAGGGGGTTCAGCCCCAGCATTTT
TRBD2	-	TRBJ2-2	TRBV13	CASSSLGGAVTGELFF	TGTGCCAGCAGCTCACTCGGGGGGGCGGTCACCGGGGAGCTGTTTTTT
-	once	TRBJ1-2	TRBV6-6	CASTIGLNYGYTF	TGTGCCAGCACTATAGGACTTAACTATGGCTACACCTTC
TRBD2	-	TRBJ2-3	TRBV13	CASSLGASGGGTDTQYF	TGTGCCAGCAGCTTAGGCGCTAGCGGGGGGGGCACAGATACGCAGTATTTT
TRBD1	-	TRBJ1-5	TRBV12-5	CASGFTTGQGANQPQHF	TGTGCTAGTGGTTTCACAACCGGACAGGGGGCGAATCAGCCCCAGCATTTT
TRBD2	-	TRBJ2-2	TRBV6-4	CASSELAGGTNTGELFF	TGTGCCAGCAGTGAACTAGCGGGGGGCACGAACACCGGGGAGCTGTTTTTT
-	-	TRBJ2-7	TRBV7-9	CASSPPLVTGDTGEQYF	TGTGCCAGCAGCCCGCCCCTAGTGACTGGTGATACGGGCGAGCAGTACTTC
-	-	TRBJ1-1	TRBV29-1	CSVARRVLNTEAFF	TGCAGCGTTGCCCGCAGGGTTTTGAACACTGAAGCTTTCTTT